This T cell receptor (beta chain) came from a study of PD-1 blockade in classical Hodgkin lymphoma. Study results and caveats: For complete responders, baseline diversity was comparable to that of newly diagnosed patients. Factors driving the repertoire differences, possibly disease activity or prior therapy, remain undefined.

Germline CDR1 reads SGHRS; CDR2 reads YFSETQ. V gave up 0 bases and J gave up 6 bases; unmatched junction bases: 8. The CDR3 length is 16 residues. Data came from immunoSEQ multiplex PCR; TCRdb stores just in-frame clones and leaves some out. The sample yields some 100,000 clones, around 90% seen once. With no exception, relapse followed autologous stem cell transplantation in all patients, and brentuximab vedotin exposure varied. This clone was observed a single time. Antigen: not known. This sample comprised peripheral blood mononuclear cells (PBMCs), obtained at baseline. This TCR was sampled from a human donor with classical Hodgkin lymphoma. The chain has TRBV5-1 and TRBJ2-7; 11 positions match TRBD2. The CDR3 here is CASSLGLAGPPSEQYF. CDR3 nucleotides: TGCGCCAGCAGCTTGGGACTAGCGGGACCTCCGTCCGAGCAGTACTTC.